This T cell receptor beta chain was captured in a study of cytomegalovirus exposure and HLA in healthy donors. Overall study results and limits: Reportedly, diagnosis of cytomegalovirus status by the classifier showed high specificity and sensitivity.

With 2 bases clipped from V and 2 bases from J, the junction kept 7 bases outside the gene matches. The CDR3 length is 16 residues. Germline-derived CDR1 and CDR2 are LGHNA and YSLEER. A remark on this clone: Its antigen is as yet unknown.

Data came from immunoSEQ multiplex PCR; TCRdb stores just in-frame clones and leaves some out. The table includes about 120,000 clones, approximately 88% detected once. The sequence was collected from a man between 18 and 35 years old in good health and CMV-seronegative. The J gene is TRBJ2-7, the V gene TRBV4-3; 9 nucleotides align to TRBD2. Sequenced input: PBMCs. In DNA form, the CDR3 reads TGCGCCAGCAGCCAAAAAATAGCGGGGGAAGCCTACGAGCAGTACTTC. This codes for CASSQKIAGEAYEQYF.